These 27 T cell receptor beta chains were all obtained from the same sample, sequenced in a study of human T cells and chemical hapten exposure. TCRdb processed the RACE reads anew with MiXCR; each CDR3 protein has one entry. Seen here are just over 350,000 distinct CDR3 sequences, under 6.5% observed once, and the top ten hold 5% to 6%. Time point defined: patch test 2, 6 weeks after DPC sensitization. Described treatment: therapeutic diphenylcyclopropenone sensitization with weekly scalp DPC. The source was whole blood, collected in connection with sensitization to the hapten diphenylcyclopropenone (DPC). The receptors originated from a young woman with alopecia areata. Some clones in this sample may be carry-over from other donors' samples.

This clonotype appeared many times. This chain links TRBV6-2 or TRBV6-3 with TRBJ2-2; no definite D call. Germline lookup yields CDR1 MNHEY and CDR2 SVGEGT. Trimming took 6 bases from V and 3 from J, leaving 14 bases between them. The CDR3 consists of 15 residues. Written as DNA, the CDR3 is TGTGCCAGCAGCTACCCGAGCGAATACACCGGGGAGCTGTTTTTT. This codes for CASSYPSEYTGELFF.

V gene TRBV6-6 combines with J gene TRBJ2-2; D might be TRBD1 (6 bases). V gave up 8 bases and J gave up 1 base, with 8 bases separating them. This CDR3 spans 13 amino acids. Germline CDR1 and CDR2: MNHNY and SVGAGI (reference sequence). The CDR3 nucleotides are TGTGCCAGCCGGGACAAGAACACCGGGGAGCTGTTTTTT. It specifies CASRDKNTGELFF.

CDR3 protein: CASSLKFSQGWNSPLHF. The CDR3 DNA sequence: TGTGCCAGCAGCTTAAAGTTTAGCCAGGGCTGGAATTCACCCCTCCACTTT. The V call is TRBV11-2, the J call TRBJ1-6; the D gene is possibly TRBD1 (5 bases). Germline CDR1 is SGHAT and CDR2 is FQNNGV. The CDR3 contains 17 residues. Trimming cost V 2 bases and J 7 bases, with 18 bases left between them.

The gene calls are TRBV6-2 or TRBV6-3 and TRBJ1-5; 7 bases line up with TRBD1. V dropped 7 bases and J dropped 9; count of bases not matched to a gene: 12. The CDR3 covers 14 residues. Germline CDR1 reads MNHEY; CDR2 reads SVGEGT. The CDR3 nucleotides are TGTGCCAGCACCAGGACAGGCTCTGGGGGGCCCCAGCATTTT. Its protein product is CASTRTGSGGPQHF.

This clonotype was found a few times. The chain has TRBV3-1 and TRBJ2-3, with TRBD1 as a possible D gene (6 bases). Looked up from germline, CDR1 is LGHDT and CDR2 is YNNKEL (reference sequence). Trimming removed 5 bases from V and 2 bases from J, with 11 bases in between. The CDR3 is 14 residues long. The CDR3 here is CASSRQVFTDTQYF. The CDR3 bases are TGTGCCAGCAGCAGACAGGTATTCACAGATACGCAGTATTTT.

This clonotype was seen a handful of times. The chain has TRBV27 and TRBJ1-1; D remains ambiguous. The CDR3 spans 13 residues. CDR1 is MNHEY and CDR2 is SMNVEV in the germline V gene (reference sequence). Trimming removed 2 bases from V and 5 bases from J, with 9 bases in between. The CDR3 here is CASSLSRSTEAFF. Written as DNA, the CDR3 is TGTGCCAGCAGTTTAAGCCGGAGTACTGAAGCTTTCTTT.

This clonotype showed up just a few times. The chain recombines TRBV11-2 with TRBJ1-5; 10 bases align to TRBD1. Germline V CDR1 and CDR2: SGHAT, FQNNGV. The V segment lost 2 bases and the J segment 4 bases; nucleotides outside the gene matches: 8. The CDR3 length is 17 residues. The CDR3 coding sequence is TGTGCCAGCAGCTTATACGGGACAGGGGTCCCTAATCAGCCCCAGCATTTT. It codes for CASSLYGTGVPNQPQHF. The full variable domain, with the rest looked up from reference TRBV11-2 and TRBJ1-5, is EAGVAQSPRYKIIEKRQSVAFWCNPISGHATLYWYQQILGQGPKLLIQFQNNGVVDDSQLPKDRFSAERLKGVDSTLKIQPAKLEDSAVYLCASSLYGTGVPNQPQHFGDGTRLSIL.

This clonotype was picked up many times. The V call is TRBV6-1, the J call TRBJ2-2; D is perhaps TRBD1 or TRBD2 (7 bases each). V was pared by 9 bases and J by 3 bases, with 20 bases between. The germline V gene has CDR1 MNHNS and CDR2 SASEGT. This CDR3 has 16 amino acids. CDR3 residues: CASVGEGARYTGELFF. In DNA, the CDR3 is TGTGCCAGTGTGGGGGAGGGGGCGCGGTACACCGGGGAGCTGTTTTTT.

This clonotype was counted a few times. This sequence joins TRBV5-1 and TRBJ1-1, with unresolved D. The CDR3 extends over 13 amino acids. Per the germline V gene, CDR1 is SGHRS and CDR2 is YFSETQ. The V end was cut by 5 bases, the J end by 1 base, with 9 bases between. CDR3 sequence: CASSSDKNTEAFF. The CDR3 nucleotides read TGCGCCAGCAGTTCAGACAAGAACACTGAAGCTTTCTTT.

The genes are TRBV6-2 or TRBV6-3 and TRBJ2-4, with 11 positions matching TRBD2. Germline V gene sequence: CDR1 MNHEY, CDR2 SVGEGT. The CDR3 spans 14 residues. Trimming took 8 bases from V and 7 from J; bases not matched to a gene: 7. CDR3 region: CASRSGGAGNIQYF. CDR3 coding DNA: TGTGCCAGCCGTAGCGGGGGGGCCGGGAACATTCAGTACTTC.

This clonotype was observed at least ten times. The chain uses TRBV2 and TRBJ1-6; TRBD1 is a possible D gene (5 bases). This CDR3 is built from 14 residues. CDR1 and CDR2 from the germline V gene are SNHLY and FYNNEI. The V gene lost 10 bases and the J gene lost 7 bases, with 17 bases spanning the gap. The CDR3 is CATGTQGRNSPLHF. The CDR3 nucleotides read TGTGCCACTGGAACCCAGGGTAGAAATTCACCCCTCCACTTT.

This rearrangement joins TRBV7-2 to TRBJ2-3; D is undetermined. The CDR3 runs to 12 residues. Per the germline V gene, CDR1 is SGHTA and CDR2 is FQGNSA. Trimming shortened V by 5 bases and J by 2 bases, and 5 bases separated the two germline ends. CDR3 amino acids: CASSEDTDTQYF. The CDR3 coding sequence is TGTGCCAGCAGCGAGGACACAGATACGCAGTATTTT.

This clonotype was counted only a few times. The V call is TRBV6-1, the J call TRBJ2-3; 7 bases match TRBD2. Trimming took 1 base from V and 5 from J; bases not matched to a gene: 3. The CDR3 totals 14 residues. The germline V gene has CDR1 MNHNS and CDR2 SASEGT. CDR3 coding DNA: TGTGCCAGCAGTGAAGTGTCTAGCGGAGATACGCAGTATTTT. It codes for CASSEVSSGDTQYF.

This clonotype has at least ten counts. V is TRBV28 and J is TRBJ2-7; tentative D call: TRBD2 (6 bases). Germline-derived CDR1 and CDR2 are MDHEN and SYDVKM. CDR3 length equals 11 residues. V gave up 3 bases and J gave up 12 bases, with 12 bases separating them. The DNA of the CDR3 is TGTGCCAGCAGTTTGGGGGGAGGCCCGTACTTC. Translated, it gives CASSLGGGPYF.

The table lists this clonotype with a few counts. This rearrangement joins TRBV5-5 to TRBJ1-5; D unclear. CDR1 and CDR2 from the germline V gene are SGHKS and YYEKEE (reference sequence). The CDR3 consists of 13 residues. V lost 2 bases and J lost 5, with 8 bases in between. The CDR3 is CASSFIGYQPQHF. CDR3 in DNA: TGTGCCAGCAGCTTCATAGGGTATCAGCCCCAGCATTTT.

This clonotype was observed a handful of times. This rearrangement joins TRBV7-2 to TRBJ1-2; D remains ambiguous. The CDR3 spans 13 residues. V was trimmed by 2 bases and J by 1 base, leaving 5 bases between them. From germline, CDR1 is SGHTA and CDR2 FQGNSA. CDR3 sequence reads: CASSLSDNYGYTF. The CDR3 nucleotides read TGTGCCAGCAGCTTATCAGATAACTATGGCTACACCTTC.

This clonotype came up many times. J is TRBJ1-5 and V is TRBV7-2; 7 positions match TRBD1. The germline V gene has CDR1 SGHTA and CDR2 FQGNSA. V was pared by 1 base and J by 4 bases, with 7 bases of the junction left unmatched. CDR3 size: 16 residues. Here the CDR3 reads CASSLVGGLGNQPQHF. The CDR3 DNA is TGTGCCAGCAGCTTAGTAGGGGGCTTAGGTAATCAGCCCCAGCATTTT.

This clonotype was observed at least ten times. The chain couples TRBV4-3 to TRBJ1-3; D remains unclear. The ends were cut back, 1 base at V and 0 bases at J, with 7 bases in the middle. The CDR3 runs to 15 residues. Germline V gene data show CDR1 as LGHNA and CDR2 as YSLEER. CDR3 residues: CASSQVPSSGNTIYF. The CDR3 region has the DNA TGCGCCAGCAGCCAAGTACCCAGCTCTGGAAACACCATATATTTT.

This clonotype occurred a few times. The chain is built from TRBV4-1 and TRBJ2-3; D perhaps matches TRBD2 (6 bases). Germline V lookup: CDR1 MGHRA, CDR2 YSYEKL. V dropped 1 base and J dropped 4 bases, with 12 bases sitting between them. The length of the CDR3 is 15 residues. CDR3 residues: CASSQVTSRADTQYF. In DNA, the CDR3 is TGCGCCAGCAGCCAAGTCACTAGCCGCGCAGATACGCAGTATTTT.

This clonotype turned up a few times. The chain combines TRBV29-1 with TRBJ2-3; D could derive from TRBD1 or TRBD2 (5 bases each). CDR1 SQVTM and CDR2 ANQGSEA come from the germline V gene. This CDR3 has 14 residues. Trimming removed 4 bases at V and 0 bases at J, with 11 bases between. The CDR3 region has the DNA TGCAGCGTTGGGGCAGGGAGTAGCACAGATACGCAGTATTTT. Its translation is CSVGAGSSTDTQYF.

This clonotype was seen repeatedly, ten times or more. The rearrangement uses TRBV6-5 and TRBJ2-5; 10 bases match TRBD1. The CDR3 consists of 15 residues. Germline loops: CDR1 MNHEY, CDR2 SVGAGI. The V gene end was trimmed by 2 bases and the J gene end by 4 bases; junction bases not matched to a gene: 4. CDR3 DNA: TGTGCCAGCAGTTACACGGGGGACAGGGGAGAGACCCAGTACTTC. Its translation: CASSYTGDRGETQYF.

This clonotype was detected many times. The CDR3 coding sequence is TGCAGTGCTAGAGGGGCCGCGGGACAGGGATCGAACACTGAAGCTTTCTTT. It is translated as CSARGAAGQGSNTEAFF. The chain uses TRBV20-1 and TRBJ1-1; 9 bases fit TRBD1. The V segment lost 1 base and the J segment 1 base; nucleotides outside the gene matches: 10. In germline, CDR1 is DFQATT, CDR2 SNEGSKA (reference sequence). The CDR3 totals 17 residues.

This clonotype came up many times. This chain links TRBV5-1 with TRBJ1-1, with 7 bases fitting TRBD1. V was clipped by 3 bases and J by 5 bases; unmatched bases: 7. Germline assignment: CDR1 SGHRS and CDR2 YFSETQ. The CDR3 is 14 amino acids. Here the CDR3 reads CASSSTSGGTEAFF. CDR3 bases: TGCGCCAGCAGCTCCACCTCAGGGGGAACTGAAGCTTTCTTT.

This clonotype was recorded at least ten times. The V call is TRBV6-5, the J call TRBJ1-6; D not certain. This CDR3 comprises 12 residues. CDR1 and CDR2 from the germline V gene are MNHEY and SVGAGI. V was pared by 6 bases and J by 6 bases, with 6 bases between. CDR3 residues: CASSRINSPLHF. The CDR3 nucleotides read TGTGCCAGCAGCCGTATTAATTCACCCCTCCACTTT.

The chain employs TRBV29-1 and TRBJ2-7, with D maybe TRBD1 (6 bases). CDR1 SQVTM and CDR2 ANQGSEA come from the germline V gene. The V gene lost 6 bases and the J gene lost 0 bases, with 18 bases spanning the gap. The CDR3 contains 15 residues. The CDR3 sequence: CSVKGGQISSYEQYF. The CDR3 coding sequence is TGCAGCGTGAAAGGGGGACAAATTTCCTCCTACGAGCAGTACTTC.

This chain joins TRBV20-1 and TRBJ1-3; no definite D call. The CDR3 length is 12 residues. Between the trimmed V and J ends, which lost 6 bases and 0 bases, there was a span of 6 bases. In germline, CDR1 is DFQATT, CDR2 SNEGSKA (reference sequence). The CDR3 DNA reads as TGCAGTGCAGAGGGCTCTGGAAACACCATATATTTT. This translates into CSAEGSGNTIYF.

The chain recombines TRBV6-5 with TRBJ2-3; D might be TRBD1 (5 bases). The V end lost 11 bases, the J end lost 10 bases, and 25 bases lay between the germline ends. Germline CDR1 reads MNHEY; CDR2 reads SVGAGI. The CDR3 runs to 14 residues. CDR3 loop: CARKPGLGTIAQYF. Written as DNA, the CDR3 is TGTGCCCGAAAACCAGGGCTAGGAACGATCGCGCAGTATTTT.